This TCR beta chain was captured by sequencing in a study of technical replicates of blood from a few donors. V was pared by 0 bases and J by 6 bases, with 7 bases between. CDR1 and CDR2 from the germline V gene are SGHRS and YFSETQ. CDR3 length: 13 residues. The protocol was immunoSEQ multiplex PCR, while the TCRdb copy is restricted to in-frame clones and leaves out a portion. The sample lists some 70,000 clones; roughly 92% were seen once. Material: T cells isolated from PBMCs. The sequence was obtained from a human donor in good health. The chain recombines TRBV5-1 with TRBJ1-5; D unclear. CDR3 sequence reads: CASSLDSGQPQHF. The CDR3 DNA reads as TGCGCCAGCAGCTTGGACTCCGGTCAGCCCCAGCATTTT.